This TCR beta chain was sequenced for a study of cytomegalovirus exposure and HLA in healthy donors. The wider study: The 110 or so validation repertoires were produced on the same platform as the roughly 700 repertoires of the first cohort. This was reported in a later analysis. Study-level findings and limits: Cytomegalovirus-associated TCR beta chains were listed, numbering under 200. For cytomegalovirus status, the classifier reportedly gave diagnoses with high specificity and sensitivity.

Measured with immunoSEQ multiplex PCR; TCRdb has only the in-frame clones, and not every one. The sample has 150,000 to 180,000 clones; 70% to 90% are singletons. This clone was picked up a small number of times. The antigen remains unidentified. Material: PBMCs. This receptor was identified in a man between 18 and 29 years old in good health and CMV-seropositive.

The CDR3 DNA reads TGTGCCAGCAGCTTCCGGGAGGGACCCACAGATACGCAGTATTTT. It codes for CASSFREGPTDTQYF. This chain links TRBV11-3 with TRBJ2-3, with TRBD2 matching 8 bases. Germline CDR1 and CDR2: SGHNT and YENEEA. V dropped 3 bases and J dropped 2; count of bases not matched to a gene: 4. The CDR3 consists of 15 residues.